These T cell receptor beta chains were read from a single sample in a study of blood T cell repertoires in COVID-19. Repertoires were generated with immunoSEQ multiplex PCR, while TCRdb's copy carries only in-frame clones and drops some. The sample lists tens of thousands of clones; approximately 80% were seen once. The sequencing sample was made of peripheral blood. Every receptor here comes from a human donor with active or convalescent COVID-19. The donor label of this sample is uncertain. CDR3s include the opening cysteine and the closing phenylalanine or tryptophan. The D gene is left open where the match is weak. Not every row has a clone size; where given, it reads once, few, many or a size class.

abundance: -; j_gene: TRBJ2-3; v_gene: TRBV5-8; d_gene: TRBD2; CDR3aa: CASSAGLAGGPDTQYF; CDR3nt: TGTGCCAGCAGCGCGGGACTAGCGGGAGGGCCAGATACGCAGTATTTT
abundance: -; j_gene: TRBJ2-1; v_gene: TRBV2; d_gene: TRBD2; CDR3aa: CASTPSGKEFF; CDR3nt: TGTGCCAGCACTCCTAGCGGGAAAGAGTTCTTC
abundance: -; j_gene: TRBJ1-5; v_gene: TRBV21-1; d_gene: -; CDR3aa: CASSKALKTGRGTYNQPQHF; CDR3nt: TGTGCCAGCAGCAAAGCCCTTAAGACAGGGCGAGGCACATACAATCAGCCCCAGCATTTT
abundance: -; j_gene: TRBJ2-1; v_gene: TRBV2; d_gene: TRBD2; CDR3aa: CASRASGGVRNEQFF; CDR3nt: TGTGCCAGCAGAGCCTCGGGAGGAGTGAGAAATGAGCAGTTCTTC
abundance: -; j_gene: TRBJ2-3; v_gene: TRBV19; d_gene: TRBD2; CDR3aa: CASSIGRESPPAADTQYF; CDR3nt: TGTGCCAGTAGTATAGGGCGGGAGTCCCCCCCGGCGGCAGATACGCAGTATTTT
abundance: -; j_gene: TRBJ2-1; v_gene: TRBV5-1; d_gene: TRBD1; CDR3aa: CASSSGLGQVLDEQFF; CDR3nt: TGCGCCAGCAGCTCGGGGTTGGGACAGGTGTTAGATGAGCAGTTCTTC
abundance: -; j_gene: TRBJ2-7; v_gene: TRBV6-5; d_gene: -; CDR3aa: CASSYSPVDEQYF; CDR3nt: TGTGCCAGCAGTTACTCTCCCGTCGACGAGCAGTACTTC
abundance: few; j_gene: TRBJ1-5; v_gene: TRBV20-1; d_gene: -; CDR3aa: CSASPQGHSNQPQHF; CDR3nt: TGCAGTGCTAGTCCCCAGGGCCATAGCAATCAGCCCCAGCATTTT
abundance: -; j_gene: TRBJ2-2; v_gene: TRBV9; d_gene: TRBD1; CDR3aa: CASSVGGTEFTGELFF; CDR3nt: TGTGCCAGCAGCGTAGGGGGGACAGAGTTCACCGGGGAGCTGTTTTTT
abundance: few; j_gene: TRBJ1-2; v_gene: TRBV3-1/TRBV3-2; d_gene: -; CDR3aa: CASSQVPQATYGYTF; CDR3nt: TGTGCCAGCAGCCAAGTTCCGCAGGCGACGTATGGCTACACCTTC
abundance: -; j_gene: TRBJ2-3; v_gene: TRBV10-3; d_gene: TRBD2; CDR3aa: CAISKNVAGSTTDTQYF; CDR3nt: TGTGCCATCAGTAAGAATGTAGCGGGATCTACCACAGATACGCAGTATTTT
abundance: few; j_gene: TRBJ2-7; v_gene: TRBV28; d_gene: -; CDR3aa: CASSSNSYEQYF; CDR3nt: TGTGCCAGCAGTTCAAATTCCTACGAGCAGTACTTC
abundance: -; j_gene: TRBJ2-1; v_gene: TRBV2; d_gene: TRBD1; CDR3aa: CASKGQANNEQFF; CDR3nt: TGTGCCAGCAAGGGACAGGCTAACAATGAGCAGTTCTTC
abundance: -; j_gene: TRBJ1-2; v_gene: TRBV30; d_gene: -; CDR3aa: CAWSLGKVYGYTF; CDR3nt: TGTGCCTGGTCTCTTGGCAAAGTATATGGCTACACCTTC
abundance: -; j_gene: TRBJ2-3; v_gene: TRBV5-1; d_gene: -; CDR3aa: CASSLGRGGGSTDTQYF; CDR3nt: TGCGCCAGCAGCTTGGGACGGGGCGGAGGGTCCACAGATACGCAGTATTTT
abundance: -; j_gene: TRBJ2-1; v_gene: TRBV25-1; d_gene: -; CDR3aa: CASSEGGRNYPRINEQFF; CDR3nt: TGTGCCAGCAGTGAAGGGGGCAGGAACTACCCCCGAATCAATGAGCAGTTCTTC
abundance: medium-sized; j_gene: TRBJ2-7; v_gene: TRBV30; d_gene: -; CDR3aa: CAWSRELPEQYF; CDR3nt: TGTGCCTGGAGTCGCGAGTTACCCGAGCAGTACTTC
abundance: once; j_gene: TRBJ2-3; v_gene: TRBV9; d_gene: TRBD2; CDR3aa: CASSVGNSGRDTQYF; CDR3nt: TGTGCCAGCAGCGTAGGAAATAGCGGGAGGGATACGCAGTATTTT
abundance: once; j_gene: TRBJ2-7; v_gene: TRBV3-1/TRBV3-2; d_gene: -; CDR3aa: CASSQILKQSYEQYF; CDR3nt: TGTGCCAGCAGCCAAATTTTGAAACAGAGCTACGAGCAGTACTTC
abundance: -; j_gene: TRBJ1-2; v_gene: TRBV24-1; d_gene: -; CDR3aa: CATSDSGETNYGYTF; CDR3nt: TGTGCCACCAGTGATTCAGGGGAAACTAACTATGGCTACACCTTC
abundance: -; j_gene: TRBJ2-2; v_gene: TRBV29-1; d_gene: TRBD1; CDR3aa: CSVVGQGNTGELFF; CDR3nt: TGCAGCGTTGTGGGACAGGGGAATACCGGGGAGCTGTTTTTT
abundance: few; j_gene: TRBJ2-1; v_gene: TRBV6-5; d_gene: -; CDR3aa: CASTVREYNEQFF; CDR3nt: TGTGCCAGCACCGTCAGGGAATACAATGAGCAGTTCTTC
abundance: -; j_gene: TRBJ1-5; v_gene: TRBV19; d_gene: TRBD1; CDR3aa: CASSSSHGTGRYQPQHF; CDR3nt: TGTGCCAGTAGTAGCTCCCATGGGACAGGGAGATATCAGCCCCAGCATTTT
abundance: -; j_gene: TRBJ1-2; v_gene: TRBV5-1; d_gene: TRBD1; CDR3aa: CASSRDRVDGYTF; CDR3nt: TGCGCCAGCAGTCGGGACAGGGTCGATGGCTACACCTTC
abundance: -; j_gene: TRBJ2-1; v_gene: TRBV27; d_gene: TRBD1; CDR3aa: CASSLGDRGSYNEQFF; CDR3nt: TGTGCCAGCAGTTTAGGGGACAGGGGATCCTACAATGAGCAGTTCTTC
abundance: once; j_gene: TRBJ1-1; v_gene: TRBV2; d_gene: -; CDR3aa: CASSVDRVLGEAFF; CDR3nt: TGTGCCAGCAGTGTCGATCGGGTTCTCGGTGAAGCTTTCTTT
abundance: -; j_gene: TRBJ2-7; v_gene: TRBV18; d_gene: -; CDR3aa: CASSSRTDEGSYEQYF; CDR3nt: TGTGCCAGCTCATCCCGGACCGATGAGGGATCCTACGAGCAGTACTTC
abundance: many; j_gene: TRBJ2-7; v_gene: TRBV4-3; d_gene: TRBD2; CDR3aa: CASSSQTSGSYEQYF; CDR3nt: TGCGCCAGCAGCTCACAGACTAGCGGGTCGTACGAGCAGTACTTC
abundance: -; j_gene: TRBJ1-1; v_gene: TRBV7-9; d_gene: TRBD1; CDR3aa: CASSPKGQGLNTEAFF; CDR3nt: TGTGCCAGCAGCCCTAAGGGACAGGGTTTGAACACTGAAGCTTTCTTT
abundance: -; j_gene: TRBJ1-6; v_gene: TRBV2; d_gene: -; CDR3aa: CASSTGQSHNSPLHF; CDR3nt: TGTGCCAGCAGTACCGGACAGAGCCATAATTCACCCCTCCACTTT
abundance: -; j_gene: TRBJ2-2; v_gene: TRBV11-2; d_gene: -; CDR3aa: CASSTRQGGELFF; CDR3nt: TGTGCCAGCAGCACCCGACAAGGCGGGGAGCTGTTTTTT
abundance: few; j_gene: TRBJ2-7; v_gene: TRBV6-5; d_gene: TRBD1; CDR3aa: CASRRDRVPYEQYF; CDR3nt: TGTGCCAGCAGACGCGACAGGGTTCCCTACGAGCAGTACTTC
abundance: -; j_gene: TRBJ2-2; v_gene: TRBV9; d_gene: -; CDR3aa: CASSPRQGFQTGELFF; CDR3nt: TGTGCCAGCAGCCCCCGCCAGGGGTTTCAGACCGGGGAGCTGTTTTTT
abundance: few; j_gene: TRBJ2-1; v_gene: TRBV14; d_gene: -; CDR3aa: CASSPRWGRSSNEQFF; CDR3nt: TGTGCCAGCAGCCCGAGGTGGGGGCGGAGTTCCAATGAGCAGTTCTTC
abundance: once; j_gene: TRBJ1-1; v_gene: TRBV4-1; d_gene: -; CDR3aa: CASSQDYPRGGNTEAFF; CDR3nt: TGCGCCAGCAGCCAAGATTACCCGAGGGGGGGGAACACTGAAGCTTTCTTT
abundance: -; j_gene: TRBJ1-2; v_gene: TRBV19; d_gene: TRBD1; CDR3aa: CASSPGQARYGYTF; CDR3nt: TGTGCCAGTAGCCCCGGACAGGCTCGCTATGGCTACACCTTC
abundance: -; j_gene: TRBJ1-1; v_gene: TRBV5-4; d_gene: TRBD1; CDR3aa: CASSPRDRGGNTEAFF; CDR3nt: TGTGCCAGCAGCCCCCGGGACAGGGGGGGGAACACTGAAGCTTTCTTT
abundance: -; j_gene: TRBJ2-1; v_gene: TRBV5-8; d_gene: TRBD2; CDR3aa: CASSLGLVGDDEQFF; CDR3nt: TGTGCCAGCAGCTTAGGACTAGTGGGGGACGATGAGCAGTTCTTC
abundance: -; j_gene: TRBJ2-1; v_gene: TRBV3-1/TRBV3-2; d_gene: -; CDR3aa: CASSQGGVNEQFF; CDR3nt: TGTGCCAGCAGCCAAGGTGGAGTCAATGAGCAGTTCTTC
abundance: -; j_gene: TRBJ2-5; v_gene: TRBV29-1; d_gene: -; CDR3aa: CSVFTTDTFFLPQYF; CDR3nt: TGCAGCGTTTTCACGACGGACACGTTTTTTTTACCCCAGTACTTC
abundance: -; j_gene: TRBJ2-2; v_gene: TRBV20-1; d_gene: -; CDR3aa: CSASPRGFGELFF; CDR3nt: TGCAGTGCTAGTCCCAGGGGTTTCGGGGAGCTGTTTTTT
abundance: -; j_gene: TRBJ1-1; v_gene: TRBV7-9; d_gene: -; CDR3aa: CASSSWGGDTEAFF; CDR3nt: TGTGCCAGCAGCTCCTGGGGAGGGGACACTGAAGCTTTCTTT
abundance: once; j_gene: TRBJ2-7; v_gene: TRBV11-2; d_gene: TRBD1; CDR3aa: CASSLMEQGVLEQYF; CDR3nt: TGTGCCAGCAGCTTAATGGAGCAGGGGGTTCTCGAGCAGTACTTC
abundance: -; j_gene: TRBJ2-3; v_gene: TRBV7-7; d_gene: TRBD2; CDR3aa: CASSFGLAGSTDTQYF; CDR3nt: TGTGCTAGCAGCTTTGGACTAGCGGGTAGCACAGATACGCAGTATTTT